This T cell receptor (beta chain) was identified during a study of blood T cell repertoires in COVID-19. Looking at the study overall: Sites across the United States, Italy and Spain contributed samples from acute and convalescent COVID-19.

The germline V and J ends were trimmed by 3 bases and 2 bases, with 8 bases remaining between them. Germline lookup yields CDR1 LNHDA and CDR2 SQIVND (reference sequence). The CDR3 totals 14 residues. Some clones are missing from TCRdb's copy, which holds only in-frame ones; the method was immunoSEQ multiplex PCR. The sample lists 250,000 or so clones; around 89% were seen once. During active infection, Seattle patients enrolled and were then monitored through disease. The TCR was taken from a man aged 25-45 years with COVID-19, enrolled during active disease. The V and J genes are TRBV19 and TRBJ2-1, with D unclear. Sequenced input: peripheral blood. CDR3 region: CASSIVRTYNEQFF. CDR3 DNA sequence: TGTGCCAGTAGTATTGTCAGAACCTACAATGAGCAGTTCTTC.